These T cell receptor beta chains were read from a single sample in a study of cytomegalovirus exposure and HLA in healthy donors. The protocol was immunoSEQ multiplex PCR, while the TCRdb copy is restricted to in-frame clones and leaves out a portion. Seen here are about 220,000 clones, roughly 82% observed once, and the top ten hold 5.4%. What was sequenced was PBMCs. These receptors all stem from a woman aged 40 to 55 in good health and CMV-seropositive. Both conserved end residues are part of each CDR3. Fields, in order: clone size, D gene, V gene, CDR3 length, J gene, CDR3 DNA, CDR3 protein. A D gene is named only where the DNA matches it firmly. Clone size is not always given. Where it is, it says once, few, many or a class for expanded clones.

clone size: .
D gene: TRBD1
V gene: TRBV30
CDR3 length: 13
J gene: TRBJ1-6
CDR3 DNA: TGTGCCTGGATCAAAGACAGGGACTCACCCCTCCACTTT
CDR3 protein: CAWIKDRDSPLHF

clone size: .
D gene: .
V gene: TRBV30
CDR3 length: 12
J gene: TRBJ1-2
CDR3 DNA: TGTGCCTGGAGTGTGGGGGGGAATGGCTACACCTTC
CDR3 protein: CAWSVGGNGYTF

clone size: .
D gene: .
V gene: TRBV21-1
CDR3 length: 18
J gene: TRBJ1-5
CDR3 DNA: TGTGCCAGCAGCAAAGCGCTGGGACGGCGACAGGGGAGGCAGCCCCAGCATTTT
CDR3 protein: CASSKALGRRQGRQPQHF

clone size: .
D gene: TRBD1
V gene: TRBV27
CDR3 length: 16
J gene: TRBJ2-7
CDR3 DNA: TGTGCCAGCAGTTTTTCAACGGGACAGGGGGCCTACGAGCAGTACTTC
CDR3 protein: CASSFSTGQGAYEQYF

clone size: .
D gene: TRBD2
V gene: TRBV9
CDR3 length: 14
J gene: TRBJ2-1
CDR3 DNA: TGTGCCAGCAGCCGGACTAGCGGGAACAATGAGCAGTTCTTC
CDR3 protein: CASSRTSGNNEQFF

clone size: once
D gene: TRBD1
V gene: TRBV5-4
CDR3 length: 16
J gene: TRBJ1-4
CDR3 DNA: TGTGCCAGCAGCTTGGCCGACAGGGGCGCCGGTGAAAAACTGTTTTTT
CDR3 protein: CASSLADRGAGEKLFF

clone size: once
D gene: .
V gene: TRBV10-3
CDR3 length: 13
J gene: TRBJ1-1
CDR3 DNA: TGTGCCTCGGGGGTGGGGGGGCAAACTGAAGCTTTCTTT
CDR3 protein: CASGVGGQTEAFF

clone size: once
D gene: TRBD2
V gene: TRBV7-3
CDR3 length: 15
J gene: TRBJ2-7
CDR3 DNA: TGTGCCAGCAGCTTTCAGGGAGGGGCGGCCTACGAGCAGTACTTC
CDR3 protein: CASSFQGGAAYEQYF

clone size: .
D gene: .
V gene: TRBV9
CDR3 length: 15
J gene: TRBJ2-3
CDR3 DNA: TGTGCCAGCAGCGTAGTGGCCGGGTACACAGATACGCAGTATTTT
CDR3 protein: CASSVVAGYTDTQYF

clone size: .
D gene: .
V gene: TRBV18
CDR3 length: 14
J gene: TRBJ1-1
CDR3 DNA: TGTGCCAGCTCACCTTTAGGGGGGAACACTGAAGCTTTCTTT
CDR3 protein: CASSPLGGNTEAFF

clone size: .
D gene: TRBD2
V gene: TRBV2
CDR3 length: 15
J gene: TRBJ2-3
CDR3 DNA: TGTGCCAGCAGTGATGGACTAGCCAGCACAGATACGCAGTATTTT
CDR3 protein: CASSDGLASTDTQYF

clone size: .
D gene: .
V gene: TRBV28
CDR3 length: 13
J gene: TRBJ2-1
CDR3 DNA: TGTGCCAGCAGGATCACGGGAGTAAATGAGCAGTTCTTC
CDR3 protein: CASRITGVNEQFF

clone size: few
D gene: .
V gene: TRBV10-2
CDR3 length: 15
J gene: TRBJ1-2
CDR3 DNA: TGCGCCAGCAGTCAATGGGAGGGCGGGAGCTATGGCTACACCTTC
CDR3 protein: CASSQWEGGSYGYTF

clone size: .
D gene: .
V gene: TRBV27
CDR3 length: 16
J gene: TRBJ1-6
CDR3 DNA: TGTGCCAGCAGTTCTTTAACAGGGTCTGGCAATTCACCCCTCCACTTT
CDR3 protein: CASSSLTGSGNSPLHF

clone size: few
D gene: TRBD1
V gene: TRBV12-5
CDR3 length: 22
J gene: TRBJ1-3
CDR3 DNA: TGTGCTAGTGGTTCCTCCTTACCCTACCGGGACAGGTCCCTCCGCTCTGGAAACACCATATATTTT
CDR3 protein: CASGSSLPYRDRSLRSGNTIYF

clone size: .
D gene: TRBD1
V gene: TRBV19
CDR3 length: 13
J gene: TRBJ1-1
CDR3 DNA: TGTGCCAGCGCTACAGGGGTGAACACTGAAGCTTTCTTT
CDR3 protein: CASATGVNTEAFF

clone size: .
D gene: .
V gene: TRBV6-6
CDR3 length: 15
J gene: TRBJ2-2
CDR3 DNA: TGTGCCAGCAGCCCCGGGAGCAGGGGGGCCGGGGAGCTGTTTTTT
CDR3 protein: CASSPGSRGAGELFF